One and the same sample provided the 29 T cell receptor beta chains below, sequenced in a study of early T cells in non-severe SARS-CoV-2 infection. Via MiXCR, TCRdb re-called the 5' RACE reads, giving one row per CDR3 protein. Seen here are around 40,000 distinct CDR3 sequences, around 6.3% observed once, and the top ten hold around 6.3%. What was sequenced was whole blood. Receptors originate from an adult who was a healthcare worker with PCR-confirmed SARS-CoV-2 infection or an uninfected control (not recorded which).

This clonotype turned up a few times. CDR3 loop: CASRRDGTSGNTIYF. As DNA, the CDR3 is TGTGCCAGCAGGAGGGACGGGACCTCTGGAAACACCATATATTTT. The chain employs TRBV7-9 and TRBJ1-3, with D tentatively TRBD1 (5 bases). Germline V lookup: CDR1 SEHNR, CDR2 FQNEAQ (reference sequence). Between the trimmed V and J ends, which lost 6 bases and 0 bases, there was a span of 12 bases. This CDR3 comprises 15 residues. The whole variable domain, remainder taken from reference TRBV7-9 and TRBJ1-3, is DTGVSQNPRHKITKRGQNVTFRCDPISEHNRLYWYRQTLGQGPEFLTYFQNEAQLEKSRLLSDRFSAERPKGSFSTLEIQRTEQGDSAMYLCASRRDGTSGNTIYFGEGSWLTVV.

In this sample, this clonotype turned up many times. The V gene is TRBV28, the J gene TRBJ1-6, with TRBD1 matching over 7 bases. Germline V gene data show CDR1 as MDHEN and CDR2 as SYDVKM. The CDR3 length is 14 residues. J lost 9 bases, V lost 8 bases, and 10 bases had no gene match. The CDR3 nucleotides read TGTGCCAGCGGGGGAGGACAGGAGCGTTCACCCCTCCACTTT. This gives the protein CASGGGQERSPLHF. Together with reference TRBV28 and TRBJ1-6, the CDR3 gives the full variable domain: DVKVTQSSRYLVKRTGEKVFLECVQDMDHENMFWYRQDPGLGLRLIYFSYDVKMKEKGDIPEGYSVSREKKERFSLILESASTNQTSMYLCASGGGQERSPLHFGNGTRLTVT.

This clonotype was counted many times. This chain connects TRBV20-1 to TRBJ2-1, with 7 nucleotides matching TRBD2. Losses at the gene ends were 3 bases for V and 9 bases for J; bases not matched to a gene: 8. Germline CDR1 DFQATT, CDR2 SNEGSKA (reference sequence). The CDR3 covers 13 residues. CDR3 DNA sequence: TGCAGTGCTAGGCGAAGCGGGAACCCTGAGCAGTTCTTC. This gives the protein CSARRSGNPEQFF.

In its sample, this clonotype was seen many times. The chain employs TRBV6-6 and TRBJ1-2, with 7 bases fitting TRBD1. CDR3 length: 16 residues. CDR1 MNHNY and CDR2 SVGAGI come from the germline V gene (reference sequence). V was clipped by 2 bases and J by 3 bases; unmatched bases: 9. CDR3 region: CASSYPVHGTDYGYTF. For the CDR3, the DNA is TGTGCCAGCAGTTACCCGGTACACGGGACAGACTATGGCTACACCTTC.

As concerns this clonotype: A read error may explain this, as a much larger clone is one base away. Written as DNA, the CDR3 is TGTGCCAGCAGCTTGGACTTCAATACGCTGTATTTT. Its protein product is CASSLDFNTLYF. The V gene is TRBV7-2, the J gene TRBJ2-3; D is perhaps TRBD2 (5 bases). This CDR3 region has 12 residues. Germline CDR1 SGHTA, CDR2 FQGNSA.

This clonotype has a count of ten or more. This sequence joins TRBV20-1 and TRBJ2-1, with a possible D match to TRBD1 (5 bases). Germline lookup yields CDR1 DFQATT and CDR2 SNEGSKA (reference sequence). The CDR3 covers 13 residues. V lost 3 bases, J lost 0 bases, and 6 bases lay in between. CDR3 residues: CSASDSSYNEQFF. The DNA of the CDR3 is TGCAGTGCTAGTGACAGCTCCTACAATGAGCAGTTCTTC.

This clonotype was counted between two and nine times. CDR3: CASRIAGAPGELFF. Written as DNA, the CDR3 is TGTGCCAGCAGGATAGCGGGAGCCCCCGGGGAGCTGTTTTTT. V and J are TRBV12-3 or TRBV12-4 and TRBJ2-2; 9 bases map to TRBD2. This CDR3 contains 14 residues. Losses at the gene ends were 6 bases for V and 6 bases for J; bases not matched to a gene: 5.

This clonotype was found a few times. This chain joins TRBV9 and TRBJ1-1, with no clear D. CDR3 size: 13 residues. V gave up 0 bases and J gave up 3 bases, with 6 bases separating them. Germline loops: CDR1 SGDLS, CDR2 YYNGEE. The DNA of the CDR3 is TGTGCCAGCAGCGTAGACGCACACACTGAAGCTTTCTTT. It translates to CASSVDAHTEAFF.

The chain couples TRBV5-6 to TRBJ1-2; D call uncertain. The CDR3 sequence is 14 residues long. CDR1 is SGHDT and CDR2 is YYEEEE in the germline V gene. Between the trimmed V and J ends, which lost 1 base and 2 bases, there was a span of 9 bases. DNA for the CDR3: TGTGCCAGCAGCTTGCTGGGTTCAAACTATGGCTACACCTTC. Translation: CASSLLGSNYGYTF.

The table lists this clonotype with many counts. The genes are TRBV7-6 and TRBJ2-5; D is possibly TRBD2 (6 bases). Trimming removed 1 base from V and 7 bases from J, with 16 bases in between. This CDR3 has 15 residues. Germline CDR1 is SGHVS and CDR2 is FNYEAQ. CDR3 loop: CASSLGGTSMGTQYF. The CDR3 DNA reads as TGTGCCAGCAGCTTAGGAGGGACTTCGATGGGGACCCAGTACTTC.

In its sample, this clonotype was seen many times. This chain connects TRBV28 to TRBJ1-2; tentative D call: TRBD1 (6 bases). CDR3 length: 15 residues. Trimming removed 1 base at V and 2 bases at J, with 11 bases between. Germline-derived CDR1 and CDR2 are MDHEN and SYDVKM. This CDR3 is CASSLSDSWNYGYTF. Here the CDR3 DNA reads TGTGCCAGCAGTTTATCGGACAGCTGGAACTATGGCTACACCTTC.

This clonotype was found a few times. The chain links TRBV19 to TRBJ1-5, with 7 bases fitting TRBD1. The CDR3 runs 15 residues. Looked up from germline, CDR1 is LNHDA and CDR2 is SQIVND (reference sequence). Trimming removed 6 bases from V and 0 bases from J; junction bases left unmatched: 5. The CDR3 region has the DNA TGTGCCAGTAGGGAGGGGGCCTATAGCAATCAGCCCCAGCATTTT. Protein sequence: CASREGAYSNQPQHF.

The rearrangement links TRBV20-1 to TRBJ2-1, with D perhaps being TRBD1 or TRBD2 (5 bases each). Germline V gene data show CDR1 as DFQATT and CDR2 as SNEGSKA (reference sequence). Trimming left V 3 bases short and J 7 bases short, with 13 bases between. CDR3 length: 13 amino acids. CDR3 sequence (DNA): TGCAGTGCTAGTCTCAGGGCGGGTAATGAGCAGTTCTTC. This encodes CSASLRAGNEQFF.

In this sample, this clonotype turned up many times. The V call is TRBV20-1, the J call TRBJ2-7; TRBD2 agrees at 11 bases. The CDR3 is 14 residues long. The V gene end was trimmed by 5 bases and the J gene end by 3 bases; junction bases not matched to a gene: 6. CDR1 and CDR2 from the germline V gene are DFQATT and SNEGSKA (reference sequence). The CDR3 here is CSARLAGQHYEQYF. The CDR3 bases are TGCAGTGCTCGACTAGCGGGGCAGCACTACGAGCAGTACTTC.

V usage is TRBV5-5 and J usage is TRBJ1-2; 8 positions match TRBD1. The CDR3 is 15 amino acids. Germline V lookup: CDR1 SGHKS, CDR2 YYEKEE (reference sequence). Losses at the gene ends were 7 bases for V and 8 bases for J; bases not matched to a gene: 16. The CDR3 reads CASGSTGTGLAGYTF. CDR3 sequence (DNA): TGTGCCAGCGGGAGCACCGGGACAGGCCTTGCGGGCTACACCTTC.

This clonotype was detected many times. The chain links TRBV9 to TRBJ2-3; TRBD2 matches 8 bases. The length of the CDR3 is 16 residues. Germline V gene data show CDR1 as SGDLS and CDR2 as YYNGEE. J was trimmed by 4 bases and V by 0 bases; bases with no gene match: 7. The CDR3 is CASSVGSGMESDTQYF. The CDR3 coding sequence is TGTGCCAGCAGCGTAGGTAGCGGGATGGAATCAGATACGCAGTATTTT.

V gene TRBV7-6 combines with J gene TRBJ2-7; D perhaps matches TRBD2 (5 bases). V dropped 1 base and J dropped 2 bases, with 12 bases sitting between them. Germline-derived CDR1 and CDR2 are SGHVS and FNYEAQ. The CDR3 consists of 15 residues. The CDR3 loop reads CASSLDDYPTYEQYF. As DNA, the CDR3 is TGTGCCAGCAGCTTAGACGACTACCCTACCTACGAGCAGTACTTC.

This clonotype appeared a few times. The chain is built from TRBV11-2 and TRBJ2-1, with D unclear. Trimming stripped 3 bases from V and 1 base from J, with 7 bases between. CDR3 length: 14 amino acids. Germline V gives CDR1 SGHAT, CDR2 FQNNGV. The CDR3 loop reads CASSLILSYNEQFF. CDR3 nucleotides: TGTGCCAGCAGCTTGATCCTTTCCTACAATGAGCAGTTCTTC. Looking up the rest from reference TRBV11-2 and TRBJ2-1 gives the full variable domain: EAGVAQSPRYKIIEKRQSVAFWCNPISGHATLYWYQQILGQGPKLLIQFQNNGVVDDSQLPKDRFSAERLKGVDSTLKIQPAKLEDSAVYLCASSLILSYNEQFFGPGTRLTVL.

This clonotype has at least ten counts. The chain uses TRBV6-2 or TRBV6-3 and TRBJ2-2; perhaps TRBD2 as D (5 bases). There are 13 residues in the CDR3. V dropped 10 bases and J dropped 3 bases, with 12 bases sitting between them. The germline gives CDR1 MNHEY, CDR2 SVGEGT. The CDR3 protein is CATRVRDTGELFF. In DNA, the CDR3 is TGTGCCACCAGAGTGAGGGACACCGGGGAGCTGTTTTTT.

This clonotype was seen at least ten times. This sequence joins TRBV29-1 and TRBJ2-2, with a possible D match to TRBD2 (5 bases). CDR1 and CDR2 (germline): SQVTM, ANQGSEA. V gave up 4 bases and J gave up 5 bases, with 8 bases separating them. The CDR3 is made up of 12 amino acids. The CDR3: CSVVGGTGELFF. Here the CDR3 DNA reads TGCAGCGTTGTTGGAGGTACCGGGGAGCTGTTTTTT.

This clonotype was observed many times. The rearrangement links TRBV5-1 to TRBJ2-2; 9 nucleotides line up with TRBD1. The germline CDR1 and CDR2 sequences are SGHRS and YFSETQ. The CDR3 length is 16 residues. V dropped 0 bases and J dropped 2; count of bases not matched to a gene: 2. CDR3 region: CASSLGQGVNTGELFF. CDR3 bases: TGCGCCAGCAGCTTGGGACAGGGGGTCAACACCGGGGAGCTGTTTTTT.

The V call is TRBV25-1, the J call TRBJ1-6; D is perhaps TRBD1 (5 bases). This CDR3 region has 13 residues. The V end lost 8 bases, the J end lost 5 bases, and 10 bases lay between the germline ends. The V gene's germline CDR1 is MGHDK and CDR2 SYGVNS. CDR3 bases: TGTGCCAGCGGTCAGGGAAATAATTCACCCCTCCACTTT. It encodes CASGQGNNSPLHF.

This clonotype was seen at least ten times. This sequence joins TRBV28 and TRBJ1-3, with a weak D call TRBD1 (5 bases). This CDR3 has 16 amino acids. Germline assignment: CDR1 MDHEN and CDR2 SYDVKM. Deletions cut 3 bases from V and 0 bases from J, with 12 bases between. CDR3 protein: CASSFLGALSGNTIYF. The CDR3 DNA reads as TGTGCCAGCAGTTTCTTAGGGGCCCTCTCTGGAAACACCATATATTTT. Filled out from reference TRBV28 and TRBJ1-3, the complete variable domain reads DVKVTQSSRYLVKRTGEKVFLECVQDMDHENMFWYRQDPGLGLRLIYFSYDVKMKEKGDIPEGYSVSREKKERFSLILESASTNQTSMYLCASSFLGALSGNTIYFGEGSWLTVV.

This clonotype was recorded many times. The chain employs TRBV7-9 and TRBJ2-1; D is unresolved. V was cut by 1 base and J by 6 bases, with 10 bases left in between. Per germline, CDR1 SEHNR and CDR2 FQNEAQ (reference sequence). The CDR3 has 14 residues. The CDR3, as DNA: TGTGCCAGCAGCTTAGTAGTCGCGCTCAATGAGCAGTTCTTC. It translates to CASSLVVALNEQFF.

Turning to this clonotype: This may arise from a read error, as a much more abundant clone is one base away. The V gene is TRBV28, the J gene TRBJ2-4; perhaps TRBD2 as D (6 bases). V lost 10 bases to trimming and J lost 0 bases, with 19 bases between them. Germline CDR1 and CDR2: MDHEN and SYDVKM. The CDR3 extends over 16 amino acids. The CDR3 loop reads CANSESGDLAKNIQYF. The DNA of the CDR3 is TGTGCCAACAGCGAATCGGGAGACTTAGCCAAAAACATTCAGTACTTC.

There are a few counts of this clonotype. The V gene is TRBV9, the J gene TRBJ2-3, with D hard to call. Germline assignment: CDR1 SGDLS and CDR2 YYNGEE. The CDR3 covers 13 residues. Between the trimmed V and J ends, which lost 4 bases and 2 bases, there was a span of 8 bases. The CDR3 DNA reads TGTGCCAGCAGCCCCCCGTCCACAGATACGCAGTATTTT. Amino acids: CASSPPSTDTQYF.

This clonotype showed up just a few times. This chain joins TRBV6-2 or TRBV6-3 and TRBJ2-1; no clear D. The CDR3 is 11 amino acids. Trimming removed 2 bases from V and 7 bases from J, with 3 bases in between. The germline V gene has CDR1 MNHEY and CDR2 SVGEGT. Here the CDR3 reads CASSYANEQFF. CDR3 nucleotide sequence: TGTGCCAGCAGTTACGCGAATGAGCAGTTCTTC.

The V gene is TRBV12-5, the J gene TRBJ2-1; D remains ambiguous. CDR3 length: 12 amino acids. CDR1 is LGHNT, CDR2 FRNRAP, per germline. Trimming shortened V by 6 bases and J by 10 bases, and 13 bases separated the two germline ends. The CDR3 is CASGRSLGEQFF. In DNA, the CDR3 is TGTGCTAGTGGCCGCTCCCTCGGAGAGCAGTTCTTC.

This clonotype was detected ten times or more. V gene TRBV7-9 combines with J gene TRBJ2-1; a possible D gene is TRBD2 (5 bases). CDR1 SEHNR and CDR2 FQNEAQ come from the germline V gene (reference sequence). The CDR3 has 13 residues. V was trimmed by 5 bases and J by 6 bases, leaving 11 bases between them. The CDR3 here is CASSSGGGNEQFF. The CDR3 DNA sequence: TGTGCCAGCAGCAGCGGAGGAGGCAATGAGCAGTTCTTC.